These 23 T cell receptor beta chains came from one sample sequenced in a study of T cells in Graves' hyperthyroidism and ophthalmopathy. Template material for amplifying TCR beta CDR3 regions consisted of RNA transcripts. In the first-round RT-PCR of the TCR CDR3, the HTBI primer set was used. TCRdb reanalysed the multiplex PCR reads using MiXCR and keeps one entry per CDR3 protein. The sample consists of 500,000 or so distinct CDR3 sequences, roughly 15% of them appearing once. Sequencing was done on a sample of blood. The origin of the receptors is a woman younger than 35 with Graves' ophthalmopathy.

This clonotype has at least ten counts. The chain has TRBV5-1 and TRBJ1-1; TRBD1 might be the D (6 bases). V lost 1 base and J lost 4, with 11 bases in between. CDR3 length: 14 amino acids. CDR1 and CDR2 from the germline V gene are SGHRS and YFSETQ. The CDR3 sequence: CASSLLGASTEAFF. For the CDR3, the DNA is TGCGCCAGCAGCTTGTTGGGGGCAAGCACTGAAGCTTTCTTT.

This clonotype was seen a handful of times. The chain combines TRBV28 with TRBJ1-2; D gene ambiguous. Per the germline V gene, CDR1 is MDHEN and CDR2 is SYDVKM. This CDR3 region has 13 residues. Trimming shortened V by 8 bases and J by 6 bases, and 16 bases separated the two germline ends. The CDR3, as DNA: TGTGCCAGCGGCTGGGGTCAGGTTGATGGCTACACCTTC. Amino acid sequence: CASGWGQVDGYTF.

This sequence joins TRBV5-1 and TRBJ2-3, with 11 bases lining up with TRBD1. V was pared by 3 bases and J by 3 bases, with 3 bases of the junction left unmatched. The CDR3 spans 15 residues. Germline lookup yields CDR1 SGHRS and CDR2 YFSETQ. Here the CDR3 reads CASSWTGGLTDTQYF. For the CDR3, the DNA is TGCGCCAGCAGCTGGACAGGGGGCCTGACAGATACGCAGTATTTT.

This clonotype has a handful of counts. CDR3 amino acids: CSARDSGRETIMNTEAFF. The CDR3, as DNA: TGCAGTGCTAGAGATTCGGGCAGGGAAACTATTATGAACACTGAAGCTTTCTTT. V is TRBV20-1 and J is TRBJ1-1, with D tentatively TRBD1 (5 bases). The germline gives CDR1 DFQATT, CDR2 SNEGSKA (reference sequence). This CDR3 is built from 18 residues. Trimming left V 0 bases short and J 0 bases short, with 20 bases between.

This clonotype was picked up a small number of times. DNA for the CDR3: TGTGCCAGCTCCAAAGTCGCGTTGAACACTGAAGCTTTCTTT. It specifies CASSKVALNTEAFF. The chain is built from TRBV19 and TRBJ1-1; D not resolved. The germline V gene encodes CDR1 LNHDA and CDR2 SQIVND (reference sequence). The CDR3 length is 14 residues. V lost 9 bases and J 0 bases, leaving 14 bases between the germline ends. Full variable domain (remainder filled in from reference TRBV19 and TRBJ1-1): DGGITQSPKYLFRKEGQNVTLSCEQNLNHDAMYWYRQDPGQGLRLIYYSQIVNDFQKGDIAEGYSVSREKKESFPLTVTSAQKNPTAFYLCASSKVALNTEAFFGQGTRLTVV.

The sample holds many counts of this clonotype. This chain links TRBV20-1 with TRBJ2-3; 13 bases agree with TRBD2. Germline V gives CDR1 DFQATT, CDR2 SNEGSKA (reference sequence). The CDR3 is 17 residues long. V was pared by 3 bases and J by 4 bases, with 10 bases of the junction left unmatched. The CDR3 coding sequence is TGCAGTGCTAGTACCACTAGCGGGGGGGCCAGAGCAGATACGCAGTATTTT. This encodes CSASTTSGGARADTQYF.

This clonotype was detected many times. CDR3 sequence reads: CASSGRTGTEAFF. DNA of the CDR3: TGTGCCAGCAGTGGACGGACAGGGACTGAAGCTTTCTTT. The chain carries TRBV28 and TRBJ1-1, with 8 nucleotides matching TRBD1. V was clipped by 5 bases and J by 5 bases; unmatched bases: 4. This CDR3 contains 13 residues. The germline V gene has CDR1 MDHEN and CDR2 SYDVKM.

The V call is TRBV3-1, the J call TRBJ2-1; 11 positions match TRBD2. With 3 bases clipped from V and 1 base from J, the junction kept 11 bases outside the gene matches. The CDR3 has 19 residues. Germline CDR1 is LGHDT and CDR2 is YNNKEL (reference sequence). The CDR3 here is CASSHKGLAVIISYNEQFF. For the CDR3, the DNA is TGTGCCAGCAGCCACAAGGGACTAGCGGTGATCATTTCCTACAATGAGCAGTTCTTC.

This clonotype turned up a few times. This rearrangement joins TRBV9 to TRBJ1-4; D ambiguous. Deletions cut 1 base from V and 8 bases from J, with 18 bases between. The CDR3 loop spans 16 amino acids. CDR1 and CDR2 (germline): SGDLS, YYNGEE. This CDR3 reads CASSVSPGPQGEKLFF. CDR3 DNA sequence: TGTGCCAGCAGCGTATCCCCCGGGCCGCAAGGGGAAAAACTGTTTTTT. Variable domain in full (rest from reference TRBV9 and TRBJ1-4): DSGVTQTPKHLITATGQRVTLRCSPRSGDLSVYWYQQSLDQGLQFLIQYYNGEERAKGNILERFSAQQFPDLHSELNLSSLELGDSALYFCASSVSPGPQGEKLFFGSGTQLSVL.

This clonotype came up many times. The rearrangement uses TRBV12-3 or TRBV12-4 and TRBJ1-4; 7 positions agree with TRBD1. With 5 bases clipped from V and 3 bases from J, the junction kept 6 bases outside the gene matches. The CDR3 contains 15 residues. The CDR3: CASSLPGTANEKLFF. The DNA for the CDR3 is TGTGCCAGCAGTCTCCCCGGGACAGCTAATGAAAAACTGTTTTTT.

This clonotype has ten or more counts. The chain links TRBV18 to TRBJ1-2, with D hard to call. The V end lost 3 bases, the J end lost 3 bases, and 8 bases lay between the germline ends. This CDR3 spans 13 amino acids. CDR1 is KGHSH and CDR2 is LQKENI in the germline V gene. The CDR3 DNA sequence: TGTGCCAGCTCACCTCAGAGATACTATGGCTACACCTTC. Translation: CASSPQRYYGYTF.

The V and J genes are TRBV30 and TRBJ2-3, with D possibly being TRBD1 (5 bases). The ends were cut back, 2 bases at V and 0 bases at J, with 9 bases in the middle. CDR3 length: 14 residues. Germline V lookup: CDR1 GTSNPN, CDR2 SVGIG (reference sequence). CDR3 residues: CAWSLGESTDTQYF. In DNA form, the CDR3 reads TGTGCCTGGAGTCTAGGGGAAAGCACAGATACGCAGTATTTT.

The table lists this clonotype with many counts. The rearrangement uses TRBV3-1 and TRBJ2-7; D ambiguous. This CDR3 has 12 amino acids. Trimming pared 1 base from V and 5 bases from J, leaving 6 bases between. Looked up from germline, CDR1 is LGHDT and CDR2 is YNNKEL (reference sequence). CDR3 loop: CASSQVRDEQYF. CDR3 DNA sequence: TGTGCCAGCAGCCAAGTTCGGGACGAGCAGTACTTC.

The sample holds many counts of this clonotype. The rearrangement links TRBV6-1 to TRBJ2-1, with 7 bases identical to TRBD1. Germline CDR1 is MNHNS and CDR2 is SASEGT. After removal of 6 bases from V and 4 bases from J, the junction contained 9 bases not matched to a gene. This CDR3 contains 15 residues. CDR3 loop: CASRTDRAYYNEQFF. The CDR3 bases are TGTGCCAGCAGAACCGACAGGGCATATTACAATGAGCAGTTCTTC.

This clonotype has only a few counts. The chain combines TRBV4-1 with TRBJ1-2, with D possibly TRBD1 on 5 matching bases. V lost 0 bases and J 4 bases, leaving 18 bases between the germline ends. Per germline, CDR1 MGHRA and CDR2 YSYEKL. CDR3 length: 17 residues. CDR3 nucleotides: TGCGCCAGCAGCCAAGAGGGGACTGCAATGGTTACCTATGGCTACACCTTC. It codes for CASSQEGTAMVTYGYTF.

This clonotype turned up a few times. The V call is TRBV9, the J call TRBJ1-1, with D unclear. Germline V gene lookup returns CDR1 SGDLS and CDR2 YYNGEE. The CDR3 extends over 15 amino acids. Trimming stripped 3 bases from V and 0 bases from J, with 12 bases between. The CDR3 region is CASSADDLVNTEAFF. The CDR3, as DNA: TGTGCCAGCAGCGCCGACGACCTGGTGAACACTGAAGCTTTCTTT.

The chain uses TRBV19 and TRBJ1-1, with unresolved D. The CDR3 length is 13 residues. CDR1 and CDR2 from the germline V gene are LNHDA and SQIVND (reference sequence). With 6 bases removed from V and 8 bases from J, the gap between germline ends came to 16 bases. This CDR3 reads CASSEISQAEAFF. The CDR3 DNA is TGTGCCAGTAGCGAAATCTCCCAGGCGGAAGCTTTCTTT.

DNA for the CDR3: TGTGCCAGCAGCTTAGACGGCGGGGGGGGAAATGAGCAGTTCTTC. This encodes CASSLDGGGGNEQFF. V usage is TRBV7-2 and J usage is TRBJ2-1; 9 bases agree with TRBD2. This CDR3 is 15 amino acids long. After removal of 1 base from V and 7 bases from J, the junction contained 5 bases not matched to a gene. The germline gives CDR1 SGHTA, CDR2 FQGNSA.

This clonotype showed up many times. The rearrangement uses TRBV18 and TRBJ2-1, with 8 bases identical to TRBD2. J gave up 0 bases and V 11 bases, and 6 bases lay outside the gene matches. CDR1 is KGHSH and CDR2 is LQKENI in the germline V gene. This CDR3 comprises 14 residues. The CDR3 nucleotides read TGTGCCGCACGCGGGGGGAACTCCTACAATGAGCAGTTCTTC. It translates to CAARGGNSYNEQFF.

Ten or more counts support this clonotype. In DNA, the CDR3 is TGTGCCAGCAGCCCACGTATGGGACAGGGCTCCTACGAGCAGTACTTC. Translating it yields CASSPRMGQGSYEQYF. V and J are TRBV28 and TRBJ2-7; 9 bases are shared with TRBD1. The trim removed 6 bases at V and 0 bases at J, leaving 9 bases unmatched. Germline loops: CDR1 MDHEN, CDR2 SYDVKM. The CDR3 covers 16 residues.

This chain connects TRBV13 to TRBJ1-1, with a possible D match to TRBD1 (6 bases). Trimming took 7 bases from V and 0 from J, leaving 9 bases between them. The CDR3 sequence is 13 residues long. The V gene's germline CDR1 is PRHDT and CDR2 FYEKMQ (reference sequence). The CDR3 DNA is TGTGCCAGCAAGCAGGGGATGAACACTGAAGCTTTCTTT. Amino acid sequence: CASKQGMNTEAFF.

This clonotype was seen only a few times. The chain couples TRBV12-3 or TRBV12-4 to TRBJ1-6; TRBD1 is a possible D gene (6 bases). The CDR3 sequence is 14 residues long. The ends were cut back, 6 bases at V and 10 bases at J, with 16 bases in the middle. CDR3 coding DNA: TGTGCCAGCAGCCTAGACAGGAACTGGTCACCCCTCCACTTT. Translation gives CASSLDRNWSPLHF.

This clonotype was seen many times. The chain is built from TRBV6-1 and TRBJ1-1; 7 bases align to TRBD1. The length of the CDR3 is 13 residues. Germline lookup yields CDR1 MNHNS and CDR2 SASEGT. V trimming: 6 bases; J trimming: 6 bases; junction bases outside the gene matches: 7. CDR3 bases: TGTGCCAGCAGAGCGACAGGGAATCCTGAAGCTTTCTTT. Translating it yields CASRATGNPEAFF.